This TCR beta chain is from a study of T cells after yellow fever vaccination. Study in general: Those fractions that held only low numbers of cells were prepared using the SMART-Seq v4 Ultra Low Input RNA kit.

Study-level findings and limits: A weaker secondary response peaked on day 5, the primary on day 15.

Comments on this clonotype: Its antigen is unidentified.

The ends lost 2 bases at V and 2 bases at J; junction bases unmatched: 9. The CDR3 sequence is 17 residues long. The V gene's germline CDR1 is MGHRA and CDR2 YSYEKL. TCRdb used MiXCR to reprocess the 5' RACE reads, holding one entry per CDR3 protein. Of about 340,000 distinct CDR3 sequences in the sample, 7.5% to 9% are singletons; the top ten hold roughly 18%. Sample: PBMCs, taken on the day of the first yellow fever vaccination. The chain combines TRBV4-1 with TRBJ2-4; 7 bases fit TRBD2. The source is a man aged 18-30 years who received the YFV17D yellow fever vaccine. CDR3 residues: CASSQLPGGTSKNIQYF. Here the CDR3 DNA reads TGCGCCAGCAGCCAACTACCCGGGGGGACGTCCAAAAACATTCAGTACTTC.